Below, 12 T cell receptor beta chains from the same sample are listed, as sequenced in a study of beta chain features in type 1 diabetes (dated by TCRdb to about 2018). General study outcomes and caveats: A moderate but significant shortening of TCRB CDR3 length was observed in type 1 diabetes patients in all four CD4+ subsets.

The library was produced with the immunoSEQ multiplex PCR assay. All of the isolated RNA was reverse transcribed with the High Capacity cDNA Reverse Transcription Kit, so expressed TCRB transcripts were sequenced. TCRdb retrieved this table from immuneACCESS and kept in-frame rearrangements only. Not all clones are present; in checked studies, unresolved V genes account for under half, and no reason is known for the remainder. Within this sample are around 160,000 clones, with around 9% of them counted one time only. The top ten hold 0.65% to 0.9% of the sample. No antigen is known for these receptors. The specimen sequenced was central memory CD4+ T cells from blood. These TCRs come from a woman in her twenties or thirties with type 1 diabetes.

This clone was counted only a few times. The rearrangement joins TRBV5-1 to TRBJ2-5; D is unresolved. Germline V gives CDR1 SGHRS, CDR2 YFSETQ. The CDR3 sequence is 14 residues long. The ends were cut back, 4 bases at V and 5 bases at J, with 15 bases in the middle. CDR3 DNA: TGCGCCAGCAGCAAAGGCCTAGGTTCGGAGACCCAGTACTTC. The encoded protein is CASSKGLGSETQYF.

This clone was observed a few times. The chain joins TRBV7-2 to TRBJ2-1; TRBD2 aligns across 12 bases. Trimming removed 2 bases from V and 10 bases from J; junction bases left unmatched: 6. This CDR3 comprises 15 residues. CDR1 is SGHTA and CDR2 is FQGNSA in the germline V gene. This chain's CDR3 is CASSLRLAGVLEQFF. The DNA of the CDR3 is TGTGCCAGCAGCTTAAGACTAGCGGGGGTACTAGAGCAGTTCTTC.

The genes are TRBV6-6 and TRBJ2-5; D not certain. Trimming stripped 7 bases from V and 1 base from J, with 10 bases between. CDR3 length: 13 amino acids. Germline-derived CDR1 and CDR2 are MNHNY and SVGAGI (reference sequence). CDR3 amino acids: CASTRSGQETQYF. As DNA, the CDR3 is TGTGCCAGCACCAGAAGTGGCCAAGAGACCCAGTACTTC.

The rearrangement uses TRBV18 and TRBJ2-6, with 8 bases matching TRBD1. Losses at the gene ends were 3 bases for V and 4 bases for J; bases not matched to a gene: 5. CDR1 is KGHSH, CDR2 LQKENI, per germline. The CDR3 runs to 16 residues. CDR3 DNA sequence: TGTGCCAGCTCACCGGACAGGGCGGCAGGGGCCAACGTCCTGACTTTC. Its translation is CASSPDRAAGANVLTF.

This clone has a handful of counts. V gene TRBV5-1 combines with J gene TRBJ2-4, with D uncertain. V lost 1 base and J 5 bases, leaving 7 bases between the germline ends. Germline assignment: CDR1 SGHRS and CDR2 YFSETQ. The CDR3 sequence is 13 residues long. The CDR3 DNA reads TGCGCCAGCAGCTTGAACAGTGAAAACATTCAGTACTTC. It codes for CASSLNSENIQYF.

V and J are TRBV7-2 and TRBJ2-3, with 7 bases matching TRBD1. Germline-derived CDR1 and CDR2 are SGHTA and FQGNSA. The junction had 3 bases not matched to a gene; V was cut back by 4 bases and J by 2 bases. The CDR3 is 14 amino acids. CDR3 region: CASSSGQATDTQYF. CDR3 coding DNA: TGTGCCAGCAGCTCCGGACAGGCCACAGATACGCAGTATTTT.

The chain uses TRBV7-9 and TRBJ2-5, with TRBD1 matching over 11 bases. Germline trimming cut 5 bases from V and 4 bases from J; bases unmatched to any gene: 9. The CDR3 spans 16 residues. Germline assignment: CDR1 SEHNR and CDR2 FQNEAQ (reference sequence). The CDR3 bases are TGTGCCAGCAGCCAGGGACAGGGGGTCACTTCAGAGACCCAGTACTTC. It translates to CASSQGQGVTSETQYF. Drawing the rest from reference TRBV7-9 and TRBJ2-5, the complete variable domain is DTGVSQNPRHKITKRGQNVTFRCDPISEHNRLYWYRQTLGQGPEFLTYFQNEAQLEKSRLLSDRFSAERPKGSFSTLEIQRTEQGDSAMYLCASSQGQGVTSETQYFGPGTRLLVL.

This clone was observed a few times. The CDR3 here is CAIQGATGELFF. The CDR3 DNA is TGTGCTATACAGGGGGCAACCGGGGAGCTGTTTTTT. The chain combines TRBV28 with TRBJ2-2; the match to TRBD1 covers 9 bases. The CDR3 is made up of 12 amino acids. Germline V gene sequence: CDR1 MDHEN, CDR2 SYDVKM.

The chain employs TRBV7-8 and TRBJ1-5; D ambiguous. CDR1 SGHVS and CDR2 FQNEAQ come from the germline V gene. The CDR3 consists of 17 residues. V lost 2 bases and J 1 base, leaving 15 bases between the germline ends. DNA of the CDR3: TGTGCCAGCAGCTTATCTCGGGGAGGGTCAAGCAATCAGCCCCAGCATTTT. Its protein is CASSLSRGGSSNQPQHF.

The chain links TRBV2 to TRBJ2-2; possible D gene TRBD2, 6 bases. The CDR3 contains 14 residues. The V gene's germline CDR1 is SNHLY and CDR2 FYNNEI. The ends were cut back, 6 bases at V and 2 bases at J, with 10 bases in the middle. The CDR3 region has the DNA TGTGCCAGCAGGGAGGGCCTTAACACCGGGGAGCTGTTTTTT. Protein: CASREGLNTGELFF.

The rearrangement joins TRBV30 to TRBJ1-2; TRBD1 matches at 7 bases. The CDR3 consists of 13 residues. The J segment lost 7 bases and the V segment lost 1 base, leaving 6 bases of the junction unmatched. CDR1 GTSNPN and CDR2 SVGIG come from the germline V gene (reference sequence). CDR3 bases: TGTGCCTGGAGTGCGACAGGGCTTCGTGGCTACACCTTC. It is translated as CAWSATGLRGYTF.

This clone has a handful of counts. The V call is TRBV9, the J call TRBJ2-7, with D perhaps matching TRBD1 (5 bases). The CDR3 is 12 residues long. CDR1 and CDR2 (germline): SGDLS, YYNGEE. V was clipped by 4 bases and J by 6 bases, with 11 bases between them. DNA for the CDR3: TGTGCCAGCAGCCCCAGGGCCTTCGAGCAGTACTTC. Protein product: CASSPRAFEQYF.